These 26 T cell receptor beta chains were all obtained from the same sample, sequenced in a study of CD8 T cells in Susac syndrome. Reverse transcription of about 0.45 to 1 ug RNA used random hexamers. One entry per CDR3 protein, called by TCRdb with MiXCR from the immunoSEQ multiplex PCR reads. The sample yields some 150,000 distinct CDR3 sequences, 85% to 95% seen once. The sample taken for sequencing was CD4+ T cells from PBMCs. These receptors all stem from a human donor with Susac syndrome.

The chain is built from TRBV12-3 or TRBV12-4 and TRBJ2-2, with TRBD1 identical over 12 bases. This CDR3 is 15 amino acids long. Losses at the gene ends were 6 bases for V and 6 bases for J; bases not matched to a gene: 5. In DNA, the CDR3 is TGTGCCAGCAGGCCGGGACAGGGGGCCGCCGGGGAGCTGTTTTTT. Its protein is CASRPGQGAAGELFF.

This rearrangement joins TRBV4-1 to TRBJ2-7, with D uncertain. CDR3 length: 14 amino acids. V was pared by 1 base and J by 4 bases, with 11 bases between. Germline loops: CDR1 MGHRA, CDR2 YSYEKL. The chain's CDR3 is CASSQAQQGYEQYF. Written as DNA, the CDR3 is TGCGCCAGCAGCCAAGCTCAACAAGGATACGAGCAGTACTTC.

The chain combines TRBV14 with TRBJ1-2; D is ambiguous. Germline V lookup: CDR1 SGHDN, CDR2 FVKESK. V was cut by 3 bases and J by 8 bases, with 10 bases left in between. CDR3 length equals 12 residues. Here the CDR3 reads CASSQGQRGYTF. Here the CDR3 DNA reads TGTGCCAGCAGCCAGGGTCAAAGGGGCTACACCTTC.

V usage is TRBV5-6 and J usage is TRBJ1-1; 8 nucleotides align to TRBD1. The CDR3 has 14 amino acids. Looked up from germline, CDR1 is SGHDT and CDR2 is YYEEEE. V trimming: 0 bases; J trimming: 8 bases; junction bases outside the gene matches: 6. The CDR3 bases are TGTGCCAGCAGCTTGGGGCAGGGGGCGCGAGAAGCTTTCTTT. Protein sequence: CASSLGQGAREAFF.

The chain joins TRBV29-1 to TRBJ2-5, with a weak D call TRBD2 (6 bases). V was clipped by 3 bases and J by 2 bases, with 19 bases between them. Germline loops: CDR1 SQVTM, CDR2 ANQGSEA. CDR3 size: 16 residues. CDR3 region: CSVDRASVFLQETQYF. CDR3 nucleotides: TGCAGCGTTGACAGGGCTAGCGTATTTCTACAAGAGACCCAGTACTTC. Together with reference TRBV29-1 and TRBJ2-5, the CDR3 gives the full variable domain: SAVISQKPSRDICQRGTSLTIQCQVDSQVTMMFWYRQQPGQSLTLIATANQGSEATYESGFVIDKFPISRPNLTFSTLTVSNMSPEDSSIYLCSVDRASVFLQETQYFGPGTRLLVL.

A single count supports this clonotype. This chain links TRBV6-5 with TRBJ2-1, with 8 bases fitting TRBD2. J lost 2 bases, V lost 0 bases, and 3 bases had no gene match. CDR3 length: 16 residues. Germline loops: CDR1 MNHEY, CDR2 SVGAGI. The CDR3 DNA sequence: TGTGCCAGCAGTTACTCCGGACTAGCACCCTACAATGAGCAGTTCTTC. Translating gives CASSYSGLAPYNEQFF.

The V gene is TRBV3-1, the J gene TRBJ1-5; D ambiguous. The V end lost 0 bases, the J end lost 0 bases, and 6 bases lay between the germline ends. The CDR3 loop spans 15 amino acids. CDR1 is LGHDT and CDR2 is YNNKEL in the germline V gene (reference sequence). The CDR3 region has the DNA TGTGCCAGCAGCCAAGATGGATCTAGCAATCAGCCCCAGCATTTT. The encoded protein is CASSQDGSSNQPQHF.

The chain carries TRBV29-1 and TRBJ1-2, with TRBD1 identical over 7 bases. J lost 8 bases, V lost 7 bases, and 7 bases had no gene match. The germline V gene has CDR1 SQVTM and CDR2 ANQGSEA. The CDR3 is made up of 11 amino acids. The CDR3 sequence: CSARGAEGYTF. As DNA, the CDR3 is TGCAGCGCCAGGGGGGCGGAAGGCTACACCTTC. The whole variable domain, remainder taken from reference TRBV29-1 and TRBJ1-2, is SAVISQKPSRDICQRGTSLTIQCQVDSQVTMMFWYRQQPGQSLTLIATANQGSEATYESGFVIDKFPISRPNLTFSTLTVSNMSPEDSSIYLCSARGAEGYTFGSGTRLTVV.

V is TRBV24-1 and J is TRBJ2-7; no definite D call. CDR1 and CDR2 from the germline V gene are KGHDR and SFDVKD. V was clipped by 5 bases and J by 3 bases, with 7 bases between them. CDR3 size: 12 residues. CDR3 DNA: TGTGCCACCAGTGGGAAACTCTACGAGCAGTACTTC. Translation gives CATSGKLYEQYF.

This sequence joins TRBV23-1 and TRBJ1-5; the D gene is possibly TRBD1 (6 bases). TRBV23-1 is known as an ORF, though its function is uncertain. V lost 2 bases to trimming and J lost 7 bases, with 15 bases between them. CDR3 size: 15 residues. CDR3 sequence: CASSQGLEGEQPQHF. DNA for the CDR3: TGCGCCAGCAGTCAAGGGCTAGAGGGGGAGCAGCCCCAGCATTTT.

The chain uses TRBV12-3 or TRBV12-4 and TRBJ2-1, with 8 bases that match TRBD1. The CDR3 runs to 11 residues. V dropped 5 bases and J dropped 13; count of bases not matched to a gene: 4. The CDR3 sequence: CASSRQGRQFF. CDR3 nucleotide sequence: TGTGCCAGCAGTCGACAGGGGAGACAGTTCTTC.

The V and J genes are TRBV29-1 and TRBJ1-1; 7 nucleotides line up with TRBD1. The CDR3 extends over 15 amino acids. The trim removed 7 bases at V and 5 bases at J, leaving 16 bases unmatched. The germline CDR1 and CDR2 sequences are SQVTM and ANQGSEA. CDR3 loop: CSALTGTYLGTEAFF. The CDR3 nucleotides are TGCAGCGCATTGACAGGGACTTACCTTGGTACTGAAGCTTTCTTT.

The CDR3 spells CASSQDSANEKLFF. CDR3 nucleotides: TGCGCCAGCAGCCAAGATTCCGCTAATGAAAAACTGTTTTTT. The chain has TRBV4-3 and TRBJ1-4; D call uncertain. The CDR3 is 14 residues long. V lost 0 bases to trimming and J lost 3 bases, with 5 bases between them. Looked up from germline, CDR1 is LGHNA and CDR2 is YSLEER.

V is TRBV15 and J is TRBJ1-1; a weak D match, TRBD1 (6 bases). Looked up from germline, CDR1 is LNHNV and CDR2 is YYDKDF (reference sequence). The CDR3 loop spans 14 amino acids. Trimming removed 5 bases from V and 10 bases from J, with 20 bases in between. In DNA form, the CDR3 reads TGTGCCACCAGCCCCAGGGGCCGACGGGTTGGAGCTTTCTTT. Translated: CATSPRGRRVGAFF.

The CDR3 DNA reads as TGTGCCAGCAGCCAAGAACGGCTAGCGGGGAATGAGCAGTTCTTC. It translates to CASSQERLAGNEQFF. The chain joins TRBV14 to TRBJ2-1; TRBD2 matches 9 bases. This CDR3 contains 15 residues. The ends lost 0 bases at V and 7 bases at J; junction bases unmatched: 4. Germline V lookup: CDR1 SGHDN, CDR2 FVKESK. Looking up the rest from reference TRBV14 and TRBJ2-1 gives the full variable domain: EAGVTQFPSHSVIEKGQTVTLRCDPISGHDNLYWYRRVMGKEIKFLLHFVKESKQDESGMPNNRFLAERTGGTYSTLKVQPAELEDSGVYFCASSQERLAGNEQFFGPGTRLTVL.

The CDR3 sequence is CASSPPGHYEQYF. The CDR3 DNA follows: TGTGCCAGCAGCCCCCCGGGGCACTACGAGCAGTACTTC. V usage is TRBV12-3 or TRBV12-4 and J usage is TRBJ2-7; D assignment may be TRBD1 or TRBD2 (5 bases each). The CDR3 covers 13 residues. Trimming removed 6 bases at V and 3 bases at J, with 12 bases between.

V gene TRBV12-3 or TRBV12-4 combines with J gene TRBJ1-1, with D perhaps matching TRBD1 (6 bases). This CDR3 is 13 amino acids long. V lost 6 bases to trimming and J lost 1 base, with 9 bases between them. The DNA of the CDR3 is TGTGCCAGCAGGACGACAGGGAACACTGAAGCTTTCTTT. This encodes CASRTTGNTEAFF.

The CDR3 DNA reads TGTGCTAGTGGTTTGTATCGGGGGACCACAGATACGCAGTATTTT. Protein: CASGLYRGTTDTQYF. The J gene is TRBJ2-3, the V gene TRBV12-5; D possibly corresponds to TRBD2 (6 bases). Germline-derived CDR1 and CDR2 are LGHNT and FRNRAP. The CDR3 length is 15 residues. The germline V and J ends were trimmed by 2 bases and 2 bases, with 11 bases remaining between them.

This chain connects TRBV25-1 to TRBJ1-2; TRBD1 aligns across 8 bases. V gave up 10 bases and J gave up 7 bases; unmatched junction bases: 8. This CDR3 comprises 12 residues. Germline assignment: CDR1 MGHDK and CDR2 SYGVNS. This CDR3 reads CATAQGAAGYTF. The DNA of the CDR3 is TGTGCCACCGCCCAGGGGGCGGCTGGCTACACCTTC.

This chain joins TRBV14 and TRBJ1-1; maybe TRBD1 (6 bases). Between the trimmed V and J ends, which lost 3 bases and 6 bases, there was a span of 11 bases. This CDR3 has 13 amino acids. Germline CDR1 SGHDN, CDR2 FVKESK. The CDR3 region is CASSQSRGAEAFF. In nucleotides, the CDR3 is TGTGCCAGCAGCCAGAGCAGGGGAGCTGAAGCTTTCTTT.

The rearrangement uses TRBV3-1 and TRBJ2-1; tentative D call: TRBD2 (5 bases). The length of the CDR3 is 14 residues. V gave up 7 bases and J gave up 5 bases, with 15 bases separating them. The germline V gene has CDR1 LGHDT and CDR2 YNNKEL (reference sequence). The CDR3, as DNA: TGTGCCAGCACAATCCGGGGAAATCACAATGAGCAGTTCTTC. This encodes CASTIRGNHNEQFF.

The chain uses TRBV30 and TRBJ2-1; 11 nucleotides agree with TRBD2. The germline gives CDR1 GTSNPN, CDR2 SVGIG (reference sequence). Germline trimming cut 1 base from V and 3 bases from J; bases unmatched to any gene: 20. CDR3 size: 21 residues. The CDR3 sequence is CAWSGRPNDPLAGANYNEQFF. CDR3 DNA sequence: TGTGCCTGGAGTGGCCGACCGAATGATCCACTAGCGGGGGCTAACTACAATGAGCAGTTCTTC.

This clonotype was seen just once. V is TRBV5-1 and J is TRBJ1-1, with no clear D. The CDR3 contains 14 residues. Looked up from germline, CDR1 is SGHRS and CDR2 is YFSETQ. V shed 0 bases and J shed 2 bases, with 8 bases lying between them. The CDR3 loop reads CASSLDDLNTEAFF. DNA for the CDR3: TGCGCCAGCAGCTTGGACGACCTAAACACTGAAGCTTTCTTT.

The chain couples TRBV20-1 to TRBJ2-2, with D perhaps TRBD1 (6 bases). The germline V and J ends were trimmed by 1 base and 5 bases, with 14 bases remaining between them. CDR1 DFQATT and CDR2 SNEGSKA come from the germline V gene (reference sequence). This CDR3 contains 15 residues. In DNA form, the CDR3 reads TGCAGTGCTAGAGTCCCAGGACAGATTACCGGGGAGCTGTTTTTT. This sequence encodes CSARVPGQITGELFF.

The chain links TRBV29-1 to TRBJ2-1; D is ambiguous. Germline CDR1 reads SQVTM; CDR2 reads ANQGSEA. The CDR3 runs 13 residues. The ends were cut back, 0 bases at V and 3 bases at J, with 6 bases in the middle. CDR3 sequence: CSVEDSGYNEQFF. DNA for the CDR3: TGCAGCGTTGAAGACTCCGGCTACAATGAGCAGTTCTTC.

Here the CDR3 reads CASSVAGLPSEAFF. For the CDR3, the DNA is TGTGCCAGCAGCGTAGCCGGACTTCCCAGTGAAGCTTTCTTT. The rearrangement uses TRBV9 and TRBJ1-1; D is unclear. Germline V gives CDR1 SGDLS, CDR2 YYNGEE. V was pared by 0 bases and J by 7 bases, with 13 bases between. The CDR3 extends over 14 amino acids.